This TCR beta chain comes out of a study of blood T cells in healthy people across ages. The second PCR ran roughly 6 to 11 cycles with a sample-barcoded 5' primer and J-beta primers. TCRdb independently ran MiXCR on the 5' RACE reads; one entry per CDR3 protein. The profile shows around 700,000 distinct CDR3 sequences, approximately 25% of them singletons. This same sample was also part of a study on T cells of mothers and their children.

The sequenced sample consisted of blood. The sequence was obtained from a boy between 10 and 17 years old in good health.

CDR3 bases: TGTGCTAGTGGTTCCGGACAGGGGGAGAGCAATCAGCCCCAGCATTTT. Encoded protein: CASGSGQGESNQPQHF. The rearrangement uses TRBV12-5 and TRBJ1-5, with TRBD1 matching over 10 bases. The CDR3 has 16 residues. CDR1 is LGHNT, CDR2 FRNRAP, per germline. V shed 4 bases and J 1 base; nucleotides not matched to a gene: 4. The complete variable domain, with remaining parts taken from reference TRBV12-5 and TRBJ1-5, reads DARVTQTPRHKVTEMGQEVTMRCQPILGHNTVFWYRQTMMQGLELLAYFRNRAPLDDSGMPKDRFSAEMPDATLATLKIQPSEPRDSAVYFCASGSGQGESNQPQHFGDGTRLSIL.